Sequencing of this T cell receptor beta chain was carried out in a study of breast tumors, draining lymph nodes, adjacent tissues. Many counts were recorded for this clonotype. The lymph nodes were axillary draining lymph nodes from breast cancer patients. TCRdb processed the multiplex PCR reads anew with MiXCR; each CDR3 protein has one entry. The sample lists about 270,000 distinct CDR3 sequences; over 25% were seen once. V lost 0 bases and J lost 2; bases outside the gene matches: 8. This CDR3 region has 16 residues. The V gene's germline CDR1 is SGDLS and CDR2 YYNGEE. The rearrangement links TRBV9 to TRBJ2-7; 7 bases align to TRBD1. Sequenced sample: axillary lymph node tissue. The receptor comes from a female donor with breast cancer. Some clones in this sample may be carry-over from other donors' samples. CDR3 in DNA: TGTGCCAGCAGCGTAGACGACAGGGATGCCACCTACGAGCAGTACTTC. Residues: CASSVDDRDATYEQYF.